This entry lists 23 T cell receptor beta chains sequenced from one sample in a study of glioma-infiltrating T cells. Amplification of TCR alpha and beta CDR3 regions from RNA used iRepertoire nested multiplex PCR. TCRdb passed the multiplex PCR reads through MiXCR, listing each CDR3 protein once. The sample records some 150,000 distinct CDR3 sequences, approximately 39% being singletons. Sequencing used glioma tissue, nonneoplastic brain tissue, or PBMCs (not recorded which). The receptors were sampled from a human donor with low-grade glioma or glioblastoma, undergoing nonglioma brain surgery, or in good health (not recorded which).

About this clonotype: One junction end disagrees with the germline gene, perhaps due to a read error. CDR3 in amino acids: CASSSPAGGPGF. CDR3 DNA: TGTGCCAGCAGCTCCCCAGCGGGAGGGCCTGGCTTC. The V gene is TRBV7-2, the J gene TRBJ2-5; 10 bases line up with TRBD2. CDR3 length: 12 amino acids. In germline, CDR1 is SGHTA, CDR2 FQGNSA.

In regard to this clonotype: At one of its ends the junction is not consistent with the germline gene, which may arise from a read error. CDR3 amino acids: CASKQGSSSGADVLTF. The CDR3 region has the DNA TGTGCCAGCAAACAGGGATCGTCTTCTGGGGCCGACGTCCTGACTTTC. The chain links TRBV6-6 to TRBJ2-6; TRBD1 is a possible D gene (6 bases). CDR1 is MNHNY and CDR2 is SVGAGI in the germline V gene (reference sequence). The CDR3 length is 16 residues.

The chain uses TRBV6-6 and TRBJ2-5; 9 bases are shared with TRBD2. This CDR3 is built from 15 residues. Germline trimming cut 0 bases from V and 5 bases from J; bases unmatched to any gene: 4. The germline V gene has CDR1 MNHNY and CDR2 SVGAGI (reference sequence). In DNA form, the CDR3 reads TGTGCCAGCAGTTACTCGGGACTAGCCGGGGAGACCCAGTACTTC. It is translated as CASSYSGLAGETQYF.

This clonotype was counted only a few times. The chain recombines TRBV20-1 with TRBJ1-5; unclear D gene. CDR1 and CDR2 (germline): DFQATT, SNEGSKA (reference sequence). Trimming shortened V by 0 bases and J by 6 bases, and 15 bases separated the two germline ends. The CDR3 consists of 15 residues. The CDR3 loop reads CSARDLDIRIQPQHF. As DNA, the CDR3 is TGCAGTGCTAGAGATCTCGACATCCGCATTCAGCCCCAGCATTTT.

This clonotype was seen a single time. This rearrangement joins TRBV7-7 to TRBJ2-3, with unresolved D. The DNA end is more similar to TRBJ1-5, so the J call may be wrong. Germline lookup yields CDR1 SSHAT and CDR2 FNYEAQ (reference sequence). This CDR3 is built from 14 residues. This CDR3 reads CASSLVGQGDTQHF. DNA of the CDR3: TGTGCCAGCAGCTTAGTTGGCCAAGGAGATACGCAGCATTTT.

This chain links TRBV6-1 with TRBJ2-5; D may be TRBD1 or TRBD2 (6 bases each). Trimming pared 7 bases from V and 1 base from J, leaving 22 bases between. Germline CDR1 is MNHNS and CDR2 is SASEGT. The CDR3 runs 17 residues. The CDR3 spells CASTPGVGTIIQETQYF. In DNA form, the CDR3 reads TGTGCCAGCACCCCGGGGGTGGGGACAATCATCCAAGAGACCCAGTACTTC.

As to this clonotype: The junction shows a germline mismatch at one end, possibly a read error. This chain connects TRBV6-1 to TRBJ1-1, with D uncertain. The CDR3 has 12 residues. Germline V lookup: CDR1 MNHNS, CDR2 SASEGT. CDR3 amino acids: CASSAGLIEAFF. For the CDR3, the DNA is TGCGCCAGCAGTGCCGGTTTAATTGAAGCTTTCTTT.

This clonotype was counted a few times. The chain links TRBV5-1 to TRBJ2-7, with 8 bases aligning to TRBD1. Germline-derived CDR1 and CDR2 are SGHRS and YFSETQ. Unmatched junction bases numbered 1, after V lost 0 bases and J lost 2 bases. CDR3 length: 14 residues. This chain's CDR3 is CASSLEQGAYEQYF. CDR3 DNA sequence: TGCGCCAGCAGCTTGGAACAGGGGGCCTACGAGCAGTACTTC.

The chain couples TRBV11-3 to TRBJ2-1; D remains unclear. The germline V and J ends were trimmed by 0 bases and 2 bases, with 8 bases remaining between them. CDR3 length: 15 residues. CDR1 is SGHNT and CDR2 is YENEEA in the germline V gene. In DNA, the CDR3 is TGTGCCAGCAGCTTAGATGGGTTAGCCTACAATGAGCAGTTCTTC. It specifies CASSLDGLAYNEQFF.

This clonotype was counted a few times. One end of the junction is discordant with germline, which a read error may explain. This chain links TRBV10-2 with TRBJ2-3, with no clear D. Germline V gene data show CDR1 as WSHSY and CDR2 as SAAADI. CDR3 length: 15 residues. The CDR3 nucleotides are TGTGCCACCTATGGTGGGCAGTCCCGTGGGGATACGCAGTATTTT. Encoded protein: CATYGGQSRGDTQYF.

Concerning this clonotype: The junction departs from germline at one end; a sequencing error may be responsible. The V gene is TRBV7-2, the J gene TRBJ1-1, with unresolved D. Germline values: CDR1 SGHTA, CDR2 FQGNSA. The CDR3 is 12 residues long. CDR3 DNA: TGTGCCAGCAGTTCCAATACACCCTCCGCTCTCTTT. It translates to CASSSNTPSALF.

The chain carries TRBV20-1 and TRBJ2-2; D might be TRBD2 (5 bases). Trimming removed 0 bases from V and 4 bases from J, with 15 bases in between. This CDR3 spans 16 amino acids. The germline gives CDR1 DFQATT, CDR2 SNEGSKA (reference sequence). In DNA, the CDR3 is TGCAGTGCTAGAGATTTCCGGGATCTTGTCACCGGGGAGCTGTTTTTT. This sequence encodes CSARDFRDLVTGELFF.

This clonotype showed up just a few times. Mismatch with germline at one junction end may stem from a read error. The chain employs TRBV5-4 and TRBJ2-3; D remains ambiguous. CDR3 length: 15 amino acids. Germline values: CDR1 SGHNT, CDR2 YYREEE (reference sequence). The CDR3 coding sequence is TGTGCCCGCAGCTTGGTAGACACACGCACAGATACGCAGTATTTT. Protein sequence: CARSLVDTRTDTQYF.

The chain carries TRBV14 and TRBJ1-1; D is unresolved. CDR1 and CDR2 from the germline V gene are SGHDN and FVKESK. This CDR3 spans 12 amino acids. V lost 2 bases to trimming and J lost 4 bases, with 5 bases between them. Here the CDR3 reads CASSQSRTEAFF. The CDR3 bases are TGTGCCAGCAGCCAATCCCGCACTGAAGCTTTCTTT. The variable domain in full, with the rest retrieved from reference TRBV14 and TRBJ1-1, is EAGVTQFPSHSVIEKGQTVTLRCDPISGHDNLYWYRRVMGKEIKFLLHFVKESKQDESGMPNNRFLAERTGGTYSTLKVQPAELEDSGVYFCASSQSRTEAFFGQGTRLTVV.

Points on this clonotype: One end of the junction fails to match germline, which may point to a read error. The V and J genes are TRBV18 and TRBJ2-1; TRBD1 matches at 10 bases. Germline assignment: CDR1 KGHSH and CDR2 LQKENI. The CDR3 has 19 amino acids. The DNA of the CDR3 is TGTGCCAGCTCACCGGTTTTCTCGACAGGGGGCAATATGTACAATGAGAAGTTCTTC. Translating it yields CASSPVFSTGGNMYNEKFF.

This clonotype has a handful of counts. The chain links TRBV18 to TRBJ2-1; D is perhaps TRBD2 (5 bases). The length of the CDR3 is 12 residues. In germline, CDR1 is KGHSH, CDR2 LQKENI. The V end lost 3 bases, the J end lost 5 bases, and 5 bases lay between the germline ends. CDR3 in DNA: TGTGCCAGCTCACCCGGGAACAATGAGCAGTTCTTC. Its translation: CASSPGNNEQFF.

Comments on this clonotype: A junction end diverges from the germline sequence, so it may reflect a read error. The V gene is TRBV20-1, the J gene TRBJ1-3; 12 bases match TRBD1. This CDR3 has 14 residues. Germline values: CDR1 DFQATT, CDR2 SNEGSKA (reference sequence). CDR3 bases: TGCAATGCTAGAGAGGGACAGGGGGCAGACACCATATATTTT. This codes for CNAREGQGADTIYF.

The rearrangement uses TRBV2 and TRBJ1-3; the D gene is possibly TRBD1 (5 bases). Trimming left V 5 bases short and J 3 bases short, with 11 bases between. The germline CDR1 and CDR2 sequences are SNHLY and FYNNEI. This CDR3 is 14 amino acids long. In nucleotides, the CDR3 is TGTGCCAGCAGTTCCTGGGACTATGGAAACACCATATATTTT. Its translation is CASSSWDYGNTIYF.

This clonotype was seen more than once but under ten times. V is TRBV6-6 and J is TRBJ2-5; a weak D match, TRBD1 (6 bases). V lost 2 bases, J lost 5 bases, and 9 bases lay in between. The germline V gene has CDR1 MNHNY and CDR2 SVGAGI (reference sequence). The CDR3 is made up of 13 amino acids. The CDR3 loop reads CASSYRGLETQYF. In DNA, the CDR3 is TGTGCCAGCAGTTACAGGGGGTTGGAGACCCAGTACTTC.

In its sample, this clonotype was seen many times. The chain recombines TRBV27 with TRBJ2-2; no clear D gene. Between the trimmed V and J ends, which lost 9 bases and 7 bases, there was a span of 9 bases. Germline V CDR1 and CDR2: MNHEY, SMNVEV (reference sequence). This CDR3 contains 11 residues. CDR3 protein: CARRANGELFF. The CDR3 region has the DNA TGTGCCAGACGCGCCAACGGGGAGCTGTTTTTT.

The J gene is TRBJ1-2, the V gene TRBV4-3; D unresolved. The CDR3 runs to 12 residues. Germline V lookup: CDR1 LGHNA, CDR2 YSLEER. V was clipped by 3 bases and J by 8 bases, with 10 bases between them. The DNA for the CDR3 is TGCGCCAGCAGCCACCTAAACCGGGGCTACACCTTC. Protein: CASSHLNRGYTF.

CDR3 protein: CASSLSARGHTEAFF. As DNA, the CDR3 is TGTGCCAGCAGTTTGTCAGCCAGGGGGCACACTGAAGCTTTCTTT. The chain is built from TRBV27 and TRBJ1-1; TRBD1 aligns across 8 bases. The CDR3 is 15 amino acids. Germline loops: CDR1 MNHEY, CDR2 SMNVEV (reference sequence). V shed 3 bases and J 3 bases; nucleotides not matched to a gene: 6.

This clonotype was counted between two and nine times. The rearrangement uses TRBV28 and TRBJ2-1; D not resolved. This CDR3 has 13 residues. The V gene's germline CDR1 is MDHEN and CDR2 SYDVKM. Trimming pared 7 bases from V and 6 bases from J, leaving 13 bases between. The CDR3 protein is CASTPLSPNEQFF. CDR3 sequence (DNA): TGTGCCAGCACCCCGCTGAGCCCCAATGAGCAGTTCTTC.